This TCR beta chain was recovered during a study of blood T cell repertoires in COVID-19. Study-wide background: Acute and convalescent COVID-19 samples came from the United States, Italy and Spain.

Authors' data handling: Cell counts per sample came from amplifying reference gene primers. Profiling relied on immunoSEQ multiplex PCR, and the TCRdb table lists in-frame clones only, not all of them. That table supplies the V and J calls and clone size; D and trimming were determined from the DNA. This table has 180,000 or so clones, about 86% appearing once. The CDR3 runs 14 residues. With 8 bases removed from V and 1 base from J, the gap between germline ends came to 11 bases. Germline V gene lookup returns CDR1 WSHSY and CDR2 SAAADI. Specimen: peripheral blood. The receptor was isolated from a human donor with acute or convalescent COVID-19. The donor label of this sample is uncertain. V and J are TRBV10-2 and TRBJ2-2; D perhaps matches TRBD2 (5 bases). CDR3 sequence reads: CASRTEGNTGELFF. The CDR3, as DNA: TGCGCCAGCCGGACTGAGGGGAACACCGGGGAGCTGTTTTTT.